This T cell receptor (beta chain) was sequenced during a study of OX40 agonist ivuxolimab in advanced cancers. Background on the study: One patient with hepatocellular carcinoma and two with cutaneous melanoma, three in all, had partial responses. General study findings and limits: Both blood CD4+ and CD8+ T cells showed clonal growth by week 6 at 0.1 to 3.0 mg/kg. Relative to CD4+ cells, CD8+ T cells on average had more expanded clones. Among expanded peripheral T cells, antigen specificity went undetermined.

About this clone: Its antigen remains unknown.

Germline V gene data show CDR1 as MGHRA and CDR2 as YSYEKL. V shed 3 bases and J 2 bases; nucleotides not matched to a gene: 5. CDR3 size: 16 residues. Method: immunoSEQ multiplex PCR; TCRdb's copy keeps in-frame clones and lacks some. Altogether under 25,000 clones are present, around 80% being singletons, with the ten largest covering 25% to 35%. The chain employs TRBV4-1 and TRBJ2-7; TRBD2 aligns across 12 bases. This clonotype originated in an adult with an advanced solid tumor such as melanoma, head and neck, liver or kidney cancer. The material was CD4+ or CD8+ T cells sorted from blood, obtained in a trial of the OX40 agonist ivuxolimab. Here the CDR3 DNA reads TGCGCCAGCAGCCAGGAAACTAGCGGGGGGACCTACGAGCAGTACTTC. It translates to CASSQETSGGTYEQYF.